The 27 T cell receptor beta chains below were found in one sample sequenced in a study of regulatory T cells in long-lasting Graves disease (dated by TCRdb to the early 2020s). Libraries were prepared through multiplex PCR. The reads were generated on an Illumina HiSeq 4000. TCR beta libraries were built with iRepertoire HTBI primers and Arm-PCR amplification of CDR3 regions. TCRdb took the public reads, trimmed them with fastp at Q25, ran MiXCR for clone calling and kept in-frame beta chains. Each entry is one CDR3 protein sequence, shown with its most common DNA and genes. The sample contains a few hundred thousand distinct CDR3 sequences, roughly 21% of them found a single time. The ten largest clones capture about 7% of the sample. Read against the paper, the sample's time point label means: persistent/refractory GD, antithyroid drugs over 5 years with positive TRAb. RNA was extracted from PBMCs in TRIzol for both TCR sequencing and RNA sequencing.

Sample: peripheral blood mononuclear cells (PBMCs), taken when the disease was refractory, from a patient treated with antithyroid drugs. The receptors stem from a female donor with Graves disease.

This clonotype was seen repeatedly, ten times or more. J is TRBJ2-5 and V is TRBV27, with unresolved D. The CDR3 spans 14 residues. Trimming shortened V by 6 bases and J by 2 bases, and 13 bases separated the two germline ends. From germline, CDR1 is MNHEY and CDR2 SMNVEV (reference sequence). CDR3 in amino acids: CASSPLGIQETQYF. CDR3 bases: TGTGCCAGCAGCCCGCTAGGAATACAAGAGACCCAGTACTTC.

The chain combines TRBV10-3 with TRBJ2-7; 11 bases match TRBD1. This CDR3 contains 14 residues. Trimming at V came to 6 bases and at J to 3 bases, leaving 4 bases not matched to a gene. Germline values: CDR1 ENHRY, CDR2 SYGVKD. CDR3 bases: TGTGCCATCAGCGGGACAGGGGGGAACTACGAGCAGTACTTC. Amino acids: CAISGTGGNYEQYF.

This clonotype was counted ten times or more. V is TRBV9 and J is TRBJ1-1; 7 bases agree with TRBD1. The ends lost 4 bases at V and 2 bases at J; junction bases unmatched: 8. This CDR3 spans 15 amino acids. Germline V lookup: CDR1 SGDLS, CDR2 YYNGEE. The CDR3: CASSPHGQANTEAFF. The CDR3 DNA reads TGTGCCAGCAGCCCCCATGGACAGGCAAACACTGAAGCTTTCTTT.

With respect to this clonotype: Just one base apart from a much larger clone, this may be a read error. The chain carries TRBV19 and TRBJ1-1, with D maybe TRBD1 (6 bases). Germline loops: CDR1 LNHDA, CDR2 SQIVND (reference sequence). The CDR3 extends over 12 amino acids. The CDR3 DNA sequence: TGTGCCAGTAGAGACAGGAACACTGAAGTTTTCTTT. Encoded protein: CASRDRNTEVFF.

This chain connects TRBV5-1 to TRBJ1-6; 7 nucleotides line up with TRBD1. Germline trimming cut 0 bases from V and 4 bases from J; bases unmatched to any gene: 4. The CDR3 sequence is 16 residues long. Germline CDR1 SGHRS, CDR2 YFSETQ. The CDR3 DNA reads TGCGCCAGCAGCTTGGCCGGGACAGCGTATAATTCACCCCTCCACTTT. It codes for CASSLAGTAYNSPLHF.

As regards this clonotype: With a much larger clone just one base away, this may be a read error. V usage is TRBV2 and J usage is TRBJ2-7, with unresolved D. V lost 5 bases to trimming and J lost 2 bases, with 16 bases between them. Germline V CDR1 and CDR2: SNHLY, FYNNEI. This CDR3 spans 15 amino acids. CDR3 in DNA: TGTGCCAGCAGTAAAGGCAGGCTTACTGCCTACGAGCAGTACTTC. Amino acids: CASSKGRLTAYEQYF.

The chain has TRBV6-1 and TRBJ2-2; 9 nucleotides line up with TRBD2. After removal of 7 bases from V and 6 bases from J, the junction contained 9 bases not matched to a gene. This CDR3 spans 15 amino acids. In germline, CDR1 is MNHNS, CDR2 SASEGT. The CDR3 coding sequence is TGTGCCAGCACTCCTGGCGCGGGAGGGCCCGGGGAGCTGTTTTTT. Its protein is CASTPGAGGPGELFF.

This clonotype was seen ten or more times. The chain links TRBV6-1 to TRBJ2-5; D uncertain. Germline V gene data show CDR1 as MNHNS and CDR2 as SASEGT. The CDR3 runs 14 residues. V lost 8 bases to trimming and J lost 0 bases, with 13 bases between them. The CDR3 reads CASWVGHHQETQYF. CDR3 DNA sequence: TGTGCCAGCTGGGTCGGGCACCACCAAGAGACCCAGTACTTC.

This chain uses TRBV9 with TRBJ2-5; TRBD2 matches at 14 bases. CDR3 length equals 20 residues. V dropped 0 bases and J dropped 1; count of bases not matched to a gene: 11. CDR1 is SGDLS, CDR2 YYNGEE, per germline. CDR3 DNA: TGTGCCAGCAGCGTAGGGACTAGCGGGAGGCTGACAACCCTCCAAGAGACCCAGTACTTC. Protein: CASSVGTSGRLTTLQETQYF.

The chain links TRBV9 to TRBJ1-1; D is perhaps TRBD1 (5 bases). CDR3 length equals 16 residues. The germline V and J ends were trimmed by 0 bases and 1 base, with 13 bases remaining between them. From germline, CDR1 is SGDLS and CDR2 YYNGEE. CDR3 residues: CASSVGGEGRNTEAFF. The CDR3 nucleotides are TGTGCCAGCAGCGTAGGGGGGGAGGGGCGGAACACTGAAGCTTTCTTT.

This clonotype was found many times. V gene TRBV2 combines with J gene TRBJ1-1; 8 bases match TRBD1. Trimming removed 4 bases from V and 1 base from J; junction bases left unmatched: 8. This CDR3 contains 16 residues. Germline V gene sequence: CDR1 SNHLY, CDR2 FYNNEI. CDR3 loop: CASSGDTGTGNTEAFF. For the CDR3, the DNA is TGTGCCAGCAGTGGCGATACCGGGACAGGGAACACTGAAGCTTTCTTT.

This clonotype was seen a handful of times. The genes are TRBV2 and TRBJ1-6; 10 nucleotides agree with TRBD1. The V segment lost 6 bases and the J segment 9 bases; nucleotides outside the gene matches: 5. The CDR3 runs 14 residues. Looked up from germline, CDR1 is SNHLY and CDR2 is FYNNEI. CDR3 region: CASRSGTGASPLHF. The CDR3, as DNA: TGTGCCAGCAGGTCCGGGACAGGGGCTTCACCCCTCCACTTT. The variable domain in full, completed from reference TRBV2 and TRBJ1-6, reads EPEVTQTPSHQVTQMGQEVILRCVPISNHLYFYWYRQILGQKVEFLVSFYNNEISEKSEIFDDQFSVERPDGSNFTLKIRSTKLEDSAMYFCASRSGTGASPLHFGNGTRLTVT.

This clonotype has a handful of counts. V gene TRBV24-1 combines with J gene TRBJ1-5, with TRBD1 matching 7 bases. V gave up 4 bases and J gave up 2 bases; unmatched junction bases: 10. The CDR3 has 17 amino acids. Germline values: CDR1 KGHDR, CDR2 SFDVKD. CDR3 protein: CATSETGVGSGNQPQHF. The DNA of the CDR3 is TGTGCCACCAGTGAAACAGGGGTTGGGTCAGGCAATCAGCCCCAGCATTTT.

This clonotype was counted many times. Written as DNA, the CDR3 is TGTGCCAGCAGCCGCACCCAAGAGACCCAGTACTTC. Its protein product is CASSRTQETQYF. The chain combines TRBV11-2 with TRBJ2-5; D is uncertain. The germline V and J ends were trimmed by 5 bases and 1 base, with 5 bases remaining between them. Germline CDR1 and CDR2: SGHAT and FQNNGV. The CDR3 totals 12 residues. The entire variable domain, with the rest obtained from reference TRBV11-2 and TRBJ2-5, is as follows: EAGVAQSPRYKIIEKRQSVAFWCNPISGHATLYWYQQILGQGPKLLIQFQNNGVVDDSQLPKDRFSAERLKGVDSTLKIQPAKLEDSAVYLCASSRTQETQYFGPGTRLLVL.

This clonotype was recorded at least ten times. This chain connects TRBV12-3 or TRBV12-4 to TRBJ1-6; TRBD1 agrees at 9 bases. The CDR3 is 15 amino acids. V lost 5 bases to trimming and J lost 7 bases; unmatched junction nucleotides: 6. The CDR3 protein is CASSPWTGENSPLHF. CDR3 DNA: TGTGCCAGCAGTCCGTGGACAGGGGAAAATTCACCCCTCCACTTT.

V usage is TRBV7-2 and J usage is TRBJ2-7, with 10 positions matching TRBD1. The CDR3 has 14 residues. V lost 5 bases to trimming and J lost 7 bases; unmatched junction nucleotides: 8. CDR1 SGHTA and CDR2 FQGNSA come from the germline V gene. CDR3 nucleotides: TGTGCCAGCAGCCCCGGGACAGGGGTAAGGGAGCAGTACTTC. Encoded protein: CASSPGTGVREQYF.

The CDR3 loop reads CASRRRGDGTGELFF. The CDR3 DNA reads as TGTGCCAGCCGCCGCCGCGGGGATGGAACCGGGGAGCTGTTTTTT. The V call is TRBV5-6, the J call TRBJ2-2, with D perhaps matching TRBD2 (6 bases). The V gene lost 7 bases and the J gene lost 5 bases, with 18 bases spanning the gap. Germline loops: CDR1 SGHDT, CDR2 YYEEEE. The CDR3 is made up of 15 amino acids.

This clonotype occurred many times. CDR3 bases: TGTGCCAGCAGTTACGGGGGGGGCCAGTACTTC. Translating it yields CASSYGGGQYF. The V call is TRBV6-5, the J call TRBJ2-5; TRBD2 agrees at 7 bases. This CDR3 has 11 residues. V lost 2 bases and J lost 10; bases outside the gene matches: 1. CDR1 and CDR2 from the germline V gene are MNHEY and SVGAGI.

The chain recombines TRBV6-2 or TRBV6-3 with TRBJ1-2; D remains unclear. V was shortened by 5 bases and J by 4 bases, with 14 bases between the two germline ends. Germline CDR1 is MNHEY and CDR2 is SVGEGT. The CDR3 is made up of 14 amino acids. CDR3 nucleotides: TGTGCCAGCAGTGAAGGAGAGACACGCTATGGCTACACCTTC. It specifies CASSEGETRYGYTF.

The table lists this clonotype with many counts. The rearrangement joins TRBV28 to TRBJ1-4; a possible D gene is TRBD1 (6 bases). This CDR3 is built from 14 residues. The ends were cut back, 6 bases at V and 6 bases at J, with 14 bases in the middle. CDR1 and CDR2 (germline): MDHEN, SYDVKM. CDR3 sequence: CASSPGGADEKLFF. In nucleotides, the CDR3 is TGTGCCAGCAGCCCGGGGGGGGCTGATGAAAAACTGTTTTTT.

This clonotype was recorded many times. V and J are TRBV28 and TRBJ1-5, with D perhaps TRBD1 (5 bases). This CDR3 is built from 15 residues. Germline V gives CDR1 MDHEN, CDR2 SYDVKM. V gave up 6 bases and J gave up 1 base, with 13 bases separating them. CDR3 sequence reads: CASRLTGVSNQPQHF. CDR3 DNA sequence: TGTGCCAGCAGGCTCACAGGTGTCAGCAATCAGCCCCAGCATTTT.

The CDR3 here is CASSLYREYNSPLHF. The CDR3 DNA reads as TGTGCCAGCAGTTTATATCGGGAATATAATTCACCCCTCCACTTT. The chain has TRBV28 and TRBJ1-6; the D is unclear. The germline gives CDR1 MDHEN, CDR2 SYDVKM. V lost 1 base to trimming and J lost 4 bases, with 8 bases between them. The CDR3 has 15 amino acids.

This clonotype came up many times. V usage is TRBV6-2 or TRBV6-3 and J usage is TRBJ1-1; D gene ambiguous. Trimming removed 0 bases at V and 5 bases at J, with 10 bases between. This CDR3 comprises 14 residues. Germline V gene sequence: CDR1 MNHEY, CDR2 SVGEGT. CDR3: CASSYSPGETEAFF. In DNA, the CDR3 is TGTGCCAGCAGTTACTCCCCAGGTGAGACTGAAGCTTTCTTT.

This clonotype showed up many times. The chain combines TRBV3-1 with TRBJ2-5, with 8 bases that match TRBD2. The J segment lost 5 bases and the V segment lost 1 base, leaving 6 bases of the junction unmatched. The CDR3 runs to 15 residues. CDR1 LGHDT and CDR2 YNNKEL come from the germline V gene (reference sequence). CDR3 amino acids: CASSQATGRDETQYF. In DNA, the CDR3 is TGTGCCAGCAGCCAAGCTACCGGGAGGGATGAGACCCAGTACTTC.

J is TRBJ2-7 and V is TRBV25-1, with TRBD1 as a possible D gene (5 bases). The CDR3 length is 12 residues. Germline loops: CDR1 MGHDK, CDR2 SYGVNS. V lost 4 bases and J 10 bases, leaving 14 bases between the germline ends. The CDR3 is CASSVKVGQQYF. The CDR3 DNA reads TGTGCCAGCAGTGTTAAGGTGGGGCAACAGTACTTC.

The sample holds a few counts of this clonotype. V and J are TRBV19 and TRBJ1-1; tentative D call: TRBD1 (5 bases). V lost 1 base to trimming and J lost 5 bases, with 11 bases between them. The CDR3 length is 14 residues. CDR1 and CDR2 (germline): LNHDA, SQIVND (reference sequence). As DNA, the CDR3 is TGTGCCAGTAGTATAGCCAGGGTATGGACTGAAGCTTTCTTT. Translation: CASSIARVWTEAFF. The full variable domain, rest sourced from reference TRBV19 and TRBJ1-1, is DGGITQSPKYLFRKEGQNVTLSCEQNLNHDAMYWYRQDPGQGLRLIYYSQIVNDFQKGDIAEGYSVSREKKESFPLTVTSAQKNPTAFYLCASSIARVWTEAFFGQGTRLTVV.

Concerning this clonotype itself: Given the absence of the conserved phenylalanine or tryptophan at the CDR3 end, a read error is likely. V gene TRBV7-3 combines with J gene TRBJ1-5; D is ambiguous. Deletions cut 6 bases from V and 3 bases from J, with 9 bases between. Germline V gives CDR1 SGHTA, CDR2 FQGTGA. The CDR3 has 13 residues. The DNA for the CDR3 is TGTGCCAGCAGTCACGAACCCAATCAGCCCCAGCATCTT. Its translation is CASSHEPNQPQHL.